A selection of T cell receptor beta chains follows, all from one sample in a study of blood T cell repertoires in COVID-19. TCRdb keeps only in-frame clones here, not all; method: immunoSEQ multiplex PCR. The sample holds about 350,000 clones, under 95% seen once. Specimen: peripheral blood. The source of these receptors is a woman between 18 and 30 years old who had recovered from COVID-19. Each CDR3 is given with its conserved first and last residue. Each record gives: CDR3 protein, CDR3 DNA, clone size, D gene, J gene, V gene. The D gene is left open where the match is weak. Clone size is not always given. Where it is, it says once, few, many or a class for expanded clones.

CDR3 protein: CASSSLGRSGETQYF; CDR3 DNA: TGTGCCAGCTCATCCCTCGGCCGCAGCGGGGAGACCCAGTACTTC; clone size: NA; D gene: NA; J gene: TRBJ2-5; V gene: TRBV18
CDR3 protein: CAWSVGGTYGYTF; CDR3 DNA: TGTGCCTGGAGTGTGGGGGGGACCTATGGCTACACCTTC; clone size: NA; D gene: NA; J gene: TRBJ1-2; V gene: TRBV30
CDR3 protein: CATSSREDRAGEAFF; CDR3 DNA: TGTGCCACCAGCAGCCGGGAGGACAGGGCCGGTGAAGCTTTCTTT; clone size: NA; D gene: TRBD1; J gene: TRBJ1-1; V gene: TRBV15
CDR3 protein: CASSLGGTNYGYTF; CDR3 DNA: TGTGCCAGCAGCTTAGGAGGCACTAACTATGGCTACACCTTC; clone size: NA; D gene: NA; J gene: TRBJ1-2; V gene: TRBV7-8
CDR3 protein: CASSLGPPMVRDTEAFF; CDR3 DNA: TGTGCCAGCAGCTTAGGTCCCCCTATGGTGAGAGACACTGAAGCTTTCTTT; clone size: NA; D gene: NA; J gene: TRBJ1-1; V gene: TRBV7-9
CDR3 protein: CASSDLTQGAKDTQYF; CDR3 DNA: TGCGCCAGCAGTGACCTGACACAGGGGGCAAAGGATACGCAGTATTTT; clone size: NA; D gene: TRBD1; J gene: TRBJ2-3; V gene: TRBV10-1
CDR3 protein: CASSSTGYNEQFF; CDR3 DNA: TGTGCCAGCAGTTCAACAGGGTACAATGAGCAGTTCTTC; clone size: few; D gene: NA; J gene: TRBJ2-1; V gene: TRBV6-2/TRBV6-3
CDR3 protein: CAIMSSDYNEQFF; CDR3 DNA: TGTGCCATCATGTCTAGCGATTACAATGAGCAGTTCTTC; clone size: NA; D gene: NA; J gene: TRBJ2-1; V gene: TRBV10-3
CDR3 protein: CASRWGLAEYYEQFF; CDR3 DNA: TGTGCCAGTAGGTGGGGACTAGCGGAATATTATGAGCAGTTCTTC; clone size: once; D gene: TRBD2; J gene: TRBJ2-1; V gene: TRBV19
CDR3 protein: CASSAGVVDYGEQFF; CDR3 DNA: TGTGCCAGCAGCGCTGGAGTAGTCGACTACGGTGAGCAGTTCTTC; clone size: NA; D gene: NA; J gene: TRBJ2-1; V gene: TRBV9
CDR3 protein: CAWSVARKTGELFF; CDR3 DNA: TGTGCCTGGAGTGTAGCCAGGAAAACCGGGGAGCTGTTTTTT; clone size: NA; D gene: NA; J gene: TRBJ2-2; V gene: TRBV30
CDR3 protein: CASSQDFLGPGDEKLFF; CDR3 DNA: TGCGCCAGCAGCCAAGACTTCTTGGGGCCTGGAGATGAAAAACTGTTTTTT; clone size: NA; D gene: NA; J gene: TRBJ1-4; V gene: TRBV4-3
CDR3 protein: CSVEDRSRTRVGFKAFF; CDR3 DNA: TGCAGCGTTGAAGATCGATCGAGGACTAGGGTGGGGTTCAAAGCTTTCTTT; clone size: NA; D gene: NA; J gene: TRBJ1-1; V gene: TRBV29-1
CDR3 protein: CASSTGTSGVGDTQYF; CDR3 DNA: TGTGCCAGCAGTACAGGGACTAGCGGGGTGGGAGATACGCAGTATTTT; clone size: NA; D gene: TRBD2; J gene: TRBJ2-3; V gene: TRBV2
CDR3 protein: CASKKASGRAYEQFF; CDR3 DNA: TGTGCCAGCAAAAAAGCTAGCGGGAGGGCCTATGAGCAGTTCTTC; clone size: NA; D gene: TRBD2; J gene: TRBJ2-1; V gene: TRBV6-5
CDR3 protein: CASSSQPGNQPQHF; CDR3 DNA: TGTGCCAGCAGTTCGCAGCCGGGGAATCAGCCCCAGCATTTT; clone size: NA; D gene: NA; J gene: TRBJ1-5; V gene: TRBV6-2/TRBV6-3
CDR3 protein: CASSLDSGNNEQFF; CDR3 DNA: TGTGCCAGCAGCTTAGATAGCGGCAACAATGAGCAGTTCTTC; clone size: NA; D gene: NA; J gene: TRBJ2-1; V gene: TRBV7-2
CDR3 protein: CASSVWTGRTNRSTFPEAFF; CDR3 DNA: TGTGCCAGCAGCGTATGGACAGGACGTACTAACCGATCTACCTTCCCTGAAGCTTTCTTT; clone size: NA; D gene: TRBD1; J gene: TRBJ1-1; V gene: TRBV6-4
CDR3 protein: CSVGWTSGSNEQFF; CDR3 DNA: TGCAGCGTTGGATGGACTAGCGGGAGCAATGAGCAGTTCTTC; clone size: NA; D gene: TRBD2; J gene: TRBJ2-1; V gene: TRBV29-1
CDR3 protein: CASSQDRSRSGPYNEQFF; CDR3 DNA: TGCGCCAGCAGCCAAGATCGAAGCCGGTCAGGGCCCTACAATGAGCAGTTCTTC; clone size: NA; D gene: NA; J gene: TRBJ2-1; V gene: TRBV4-3
CDR3 protein: CATSDLKDRWFF; CDR3 DNA: TGTGCCACCAGTGATTTGAAGGACAGGTGGTTCTTC; clone size: NA; D gene: TRBD1; J gene: TRBJ2-1; V gene: TRBV24-1
CDR3 protein: CASSQGTSGSQTQYF; CDR3 DNA: TGTGCCAGCAGCCAGGGGACTAGCGGGAGTCAGACCCAGTACTTC; clone size: NA; D gene: TRBD2; J gene: TRBJ2-5; V gene: TRBV3-1/TRBV3-2
CDR3 protein: CASSSRQGLNTGELFF; CDR3 DNA: TGCGCCAGCAGCTCGCGACAGGGGTTGAACACCGGGGAGCTGTTTTTT; clone size: NA; D gene: TRBD1; J gene: TRBJ2-2; V gene: TRBV5-1
CDR3 protein: CASSLCRGNTCNEQFF; CDR3 DNA: TGTGCCAGCAGCTTATGCAGGGGTAATACATGCAATGAGCAGTTCTTC; clone size: NA; D gene: NA; J gene: TRBJ2-1; V gene: TRBV7-2
CDR3 protein: CSAGTGDNLFF; CDR3 DNA: TGCAGTGCTGGAACAGGGGACAATCTGTTTTTT; clone size: NA; D gene: TRBD1; J gene: TRBJ1-4; V gene: TRBV20-1
CDR3 protein: CASSLGPTSGVNIQYF; CDR3 DNA: TGTGCCAGCAGCTTGGGGCCGACTAGCGGGGTAAACATTCAGTACTTC; clone size: once; D gene: TRBD2; J gene: TRBJ2-4; V gene: TRBV5-4
CDR3 protein: CASSVTSRKYNEQFF; CDR3 DNA: TGTGCCAGCAGTGTGACTAGCAGAAAATACAATGAGCAGTTCTTC; clone size: NA; D gene: TRBD2; J gene: TRBJ2-1; V gene: TRBV7-9
CDR3 protein: CASSYLQGNYGYTF; CDR3 DNA: TGTGCCAGCAGTTACTTACAGGGCAACTATGGCTACACCTTC; clone size: NA; D gene: NA; J gene: TRBJ1-2; V gene: TRBV6-5
CDR3 protein: CASTLPNEQFF; CDR3 DNA: TGTGCCAGCACCCTTCCCAATGAGCAGTTCTTC; clone size: NA; D gene: NA; J gene: TRBJ2-1; V gene: TRBV2
CDR3 protein: CASSWKGIGELFF; CDR3 DNA: TGTGCCAGCAGCTGGAAGGGGATCGGGGAGCTGTTTTTT; clone size: NA; D gene: NA; J gene: TRBJ2-2; V gene: TRBV6-5
CDR3 protein: CASSSGGGPYNEQFF; CDR3 DNA: TGTGCCAGCAGCTCCGGGGGTGGGCCATACAATGAGCAGTTCTTC; clone size: NA; D gene: NA; J gene: TRBJ2-1; V gene: TRBV11-3
CDR3 protein: CASSHFQTGPTEAFF; CDR3 DNA: TGTGCCAGCAGCCACTTTCAGACAGGGCCCACTGAAGCTTTCTTT; clone size: NA; D gene: TRBD1; J gene: TRBJ1-1; V gene: TRBV6-5
CDR3 protein: CASTGSGQTTNTEAFF; CDR3 DNA: TGCGCCAGCACCGGATCAGGACAGACTACCAACACTGAAGCTTTCTTT; clone size: NA; D gene: NA; J gene: TRBJ1-1; V gene: TRBV4-3
CDR3 protein: CASSPDRGDYGYTF; CDR3 DNA: TGCGCCAGCAGCCCGGACAGGGGTGATTATGGCTACACCTTC; clone size: NA; D gene: TRBD1; J gene: TRBJ1-2; V gene: TRBV5-1
CDR3 protein: CASSLGASNQPQHF; CDR3 DNA: TGTGCCAGCAGCTTAGGGGCGAGCAATCAGCCCCAGCATTTT; clone size: NA; D gene: NA; J gene: TRBJ1-5; V gene: TRBV11-2
CDR3 protein: CASSLGAGPTSSYNEQFF; CDR3 DNA: TGTGCCAGCAGCTTAGGGGCGGGTCCAACCAGCTCCTACAATGAGCAGTTCTTC; clone size: NA; D gene: NA; J gene: TRBJ2-1; V gene: TRBV7-4
CDR3 protein: CASSLSLNTEAFF; CDR3 DNA: TGTGCCAGCAGTTTAAGCCTGAACACTGAAGCTTTCTTT; clone size: NA; D gene: NA; J gene: TRBJ1-1; V gene: TRBV27
CDR3 protein: CASSLGLRAFF; CDR3 DNA: TGTGCCAGCAGTCTGGGGCTGCGAGCTTTCTTT; clone size: NA; D gene: NA; J gene: TRBJ1-1; V gene: TRBV27
CDR3 protein: CASRGSDRATDTQYF; CDR3 DNA: TGTGCCAGCAGGGGATCGGACAGGGCCACAGATACGCAGTATTTT; clone size: NA; D gene: TRBD1; J gene: TRBJ2-3; V gene: TRBV6-4
CDR3 protein: CASSSRRTSLNTDTQYF; CDR3 DNA: TGTGCCAGCAGCTCGCGAAGGACTAGCTTGAACACAGATACGCAGTATTTT; clone size: NA; D gene: TRBD2; J gene: TRBJ2-3; V gene: TRBV7-6
CDR3 protein: CASSQGRGVGGETQYF; CDR3 DNA: TGCGCCAGCAGCCAAGGCCGCGGGGTGGGAGGGGAGACCCAGTACTTC; clone size: NA; D gene: TRBD2; J gene: TRBJ2-5; V gene: TRBV4-1